This is a list of T cell receptor beta chains from one sample in a study of Ad26.COV2.S vaccination and SARS-CoV-2 variants. Measured with immunoSEQ multiplex PCR; TCRdb has only the in-frame clones, and not every one. The repertoire holds some 370,000 clones, with roughly four fifths as singletons. Here the sequenced sample was peripheral blood, taken in a trial of Ad26.COV2.S vaccine versus placebo. The receptors shown here come from a person between 18 and 60 years old who received the Ad26.COV2.S COVID-19 vaccine or a placebo. Both conserved end residues are part of each CDR3. The D gene is left open where the match is weak. Size is stated for part of the rows, as once, few or many counts, or as a class when the clone is expanded.

cdr3_nt	cdr3_aa	j_call	d_call	clone_size	v_call
TGTGCCAGCAGCGACCGGGACAGGGCGTCCTACGAGCAGTACTTC	CASSDRDRASYEQYF	TRBJ2-7	TRBD1	once	TRBV7-9
TGTGCCTGGAGTGTAAGGACTCCCCCCAAGACCCAGTACTTC	CAWSVRTPPKTQYF	TRBJ2-5	-	-	TRBV30
TGTGCCACCAGCAGAGGCGGGAGCTCCTACGAGCAGTACTTC	CATSRGGSSYEQYF	TRBJ2-7	TRBD2	-	TRBV15
TGTGCCAGCAGCAAGCCACCGAGCCCCTACGAGCAGTACTTC	CASSKPPSPYEQYF	TRBJ2-7	-	-	TRBV21-1
TGTGCCAGCAGCCTTGCTGGGGAGCAGTACTTC	CASSLAGEQYF	TRBJ2-7	-	-	TRBV3-1/TRBV3-2
TGTGCCAGCAGTTCATGGGGTAACGAGCAGTACTTC	CASSSWGNEQYF	TRBJ2-7	-	-	TRBV12-3/TRBV12-4
TGTGCCAGCTCACCACAGGGGGTCGAGGGCTACACCTTC	CASSPQGVEGYTF	TRBJ1-2	-	few	TRBV18
TGTGCCAGCAGCCAACAGGGTGTCGAGCAGTACTTC	CASSQQGVEQYF	TRBJ2-7	-	-	TRBV7-9
TGCGCCAGCAGCCGTCAGGCCTACACAGATACGCAGTATTTT	CASSRQAYTDTQYF	TRBJ2-3	-	few	TRBV5-1
TGTGCCTGGAGTGGGGGGGTAGCGGGAAGCAGCACAGATACGCAGTATTTT	CAWSGGVAGSSTDTQYF	TRBJ2-3	TRBD2	-	TRBV30
TGTGCCAGCCTCAGGGCAGGGTCCCACGAGCAGTACTTC	CASLRAGSHEQYF	TRBJ2-7	-	-	TRBV6-5
TGTGCCAGCAGTTCGAGGGCCCTAGGACAGGGCTACTACGAGCAGTACTTC	CASSSRALGQGYYEQYF	TRBJ2-7	TRBD1	-	TRBV2
TGTGCCAGCAGCGCTGCCCATAGCAATCAGCCCCAGCATTTT	CASSAAHSNQPQHF	TRBJ1-5	-	-	TRBV9
TGTGCCAGCAGCCCCACGGGGGCGGGTGAGCAGTTCTTC	CASSPTGAGEQFF	TRBJ2-1	-	-	TRBV5-6
TGTGCCAGCAGCGACCTCGGCCTTAATCAGCCCCAGCATTTT	CASSDLGLNQPQHF	TRBJ1-5	-	-	TRBV11-2
TGTGCCAGCAGCCCTGGCAGTTCTACCAACACTGAAGCTTTCTTT	CASSPGSSTNTEAFF	TRBJ1-1	-	-	TRBV3-1/TRBV3-2
TGTGCCAGCTCAAGTGGGGCAGTTGCGTACGAGCAGTACTTC	CASSSGAVAYEQYF	TRBJ2-7	-	-	TRBV18
TGTGCCAGCAGTTCCACCCTGACTGATTACGAGCAGTACTTC	CASSSTLTDYEQYF	TRBJ2-7	-	-	TRBV6-5
TGTGCCAGCAGCTTAGAATCCTTTTCTACGCAGTATTTT	CASSLESFSTQYF	TRBJ2-3	-	-	TRBV13
TGTGCCTGGAGTACCGGGGTATCCTACGAGCAGTACTTC	CAWSTGVSYEQYF	TRBJ2-7	-	-	TRBV30
TGCGCCAGCAGCAGACGGGACCTTGAGAATGAGCAGTTCTTC	CASSRRDLENEQFF	TRBJ2-1	-	-	TRBV4-1
TGCGCCAGCAGCCAACCGATAAGGGGATCCCGCTATGGCTACACCTTC	CASSQPIRGSRYGYTF	TRBJ1-2	-	-	TRBV4-1
TGTGCCAGCAGCCCACTAGCGGGGGGGAGTACAGATACGCAGTATTTT	CASSPLAGGSTDTQYF	TRBJ2-3	TRBD2	-	TRBV5-5
TGTGCCAGCAGCCTAGCGGGGCCCGGGACCCAGTACTTC	CASSLAGPGTQYF	TRBJ2-5	TRBD2	-	TRBV11-2
TGTGCCAGCAGCCAAGCCGACAGGGAAAAGAGGTACTTC	CASSQADREKRYF	TRBJ2-7	TRBD1	few	TRBV3-1/TRBV3-2
TGTGCCAGCAGTGTTTTGGGCGGGACTCCCGGTGAGCAGTTCTTC	CASSVLGGTPGEQFF	TRBJ2-1	-	-	TRBV2
TGTGCCAGCGCCATCCGGGGCGGTAGGCTCACAGATACGCAGTATTTT	CASAIRGGRLTDTQYF	TRBJ2-3	-	-	TRBV2
TGTGCCAGCAGTTCTACTAGCGCCTTGGCCGGGGAGCTGTTTTTT	CASSSTSALAGELFF	TRBJ2-2	TRBD2	-	TRBV27
TGTGCCAGCAGCACACGGGGGTATAATTCACCCCTCCACTTT	CASSTRGYNSPLHF	TRBJ1-6	-	-	TRBV11-2
TGTGCCAGCAGTGGCAGGTTGAACACCGGGGAGCTGTTTTTT	CASSGRLNTGELFF	TRBJ2-2	-	few	TRBV25-1
TGCGCCAGCAGCTTGGTAGCGGGATCGGCTGAAAAACTGTTTTTT	CASSLVAGSAEKLFF	TRBJ1-4	-	once	TRBV5-1
TGTGCCAGCAGAAGGGCCGCCGGCGAAAAACTGTTTTTT	CASRRAAGEKLFF	TRBJ1-4	-	-	TRBV12-3/TRBV12-4
TGTGCCAGCAGCGTAGCTACTAGCGGGGATATCAATGAGCAGTTCTTC	CASSVATSGDINEQFF	TRBJ2-1	TRBD2	-	TRBV9
TGCGCCGGCTCGGGAGAGTCCTACGAGCAGTACTTC	CAGSGESYEQYF	TRBJ2-7	-	-	TRBV29-1
TGTGCCAGCAGTTTTCGGGGACAGGGGGATCAGCCCCAGCATTTT	CASSFRGQGDQPQHF	TRBJ1-5	TRBD1	-	TRBV6-5
TGTGCCAGCCAGGGGCTTTTCTCTGGGGCCAACGTCCTGACTTTC	CASQGLFSGANVLTF	TRBJ2-6	-	-	TRBV3-1/TRBV3-2
TGCAGCGTTGTAGAGCGGGGGGCGAGCAACGGGGAGCTGTTTTTT	CSVVERGASNGELFF	TRBJ2-2	TRBD2	-	TRBV29-1
TGTGCCAGCGCACTTAACTATGGCTACACCTTC	CASALNYGYTF	TRBJ1-2	-	-	TRBV7-9
TGCGCCAGCAGCCCGACTCCGGGGACCTACAATGAGCAGTTCTTC	CASSPTPGTYNEQFF	TRBJ2-1	-	-	TRBV5-1
TGCAGCGTTACCCACAGGGGACGGTCCTACGAGCAGTACTTC	CSVTHRGRSYEQYF	TRBJ2-7	TRBD1	-	TRBV29-1
TGTGCCAGCACCGTCGCGGAGGGAGGGGGGACAGATACGCAGTATTTT	CASTVAEGGGTDTQYF	TRBJ2-3	-	-	TRBV28
TGTGCCAGCTCACCAAGTAGGGGGGAGACCCAGTACTTC	CASSPSRGETQYF	TRBJ2-5	-	-	TRBV18
TGTGCCAGTAGTGCCCCCCAGCGGGAGTGGGGTGAGCAGTTCTTC	CASSAPQREWGEQFF	TRBJ2-1	TRBD2	-	TRBV19
TGCGCCAGCAGGGACAGCAGCTCTGGAAACACCATATATTTT	CASRDSSSGNTIYF	TRBJ1-3	-	-	TRBV5-1
TGTGCCAGCAGCTTGAACAGGGGAAGCACAGATACGCAGTATTTT	CASSLNRGSTDTQYF	TRBJ2-3	TRBD1	-	TRBV5-5
TGTGCCAGCAGCCCTCGTGTTTTGGCGGGGGGGTTCAGCTCCTACAATGAGCAGTTCTTC	CASSPRVLAGGFSSYNEQFF	TRBJ2-1	TRBD2	-	TRBV7-8